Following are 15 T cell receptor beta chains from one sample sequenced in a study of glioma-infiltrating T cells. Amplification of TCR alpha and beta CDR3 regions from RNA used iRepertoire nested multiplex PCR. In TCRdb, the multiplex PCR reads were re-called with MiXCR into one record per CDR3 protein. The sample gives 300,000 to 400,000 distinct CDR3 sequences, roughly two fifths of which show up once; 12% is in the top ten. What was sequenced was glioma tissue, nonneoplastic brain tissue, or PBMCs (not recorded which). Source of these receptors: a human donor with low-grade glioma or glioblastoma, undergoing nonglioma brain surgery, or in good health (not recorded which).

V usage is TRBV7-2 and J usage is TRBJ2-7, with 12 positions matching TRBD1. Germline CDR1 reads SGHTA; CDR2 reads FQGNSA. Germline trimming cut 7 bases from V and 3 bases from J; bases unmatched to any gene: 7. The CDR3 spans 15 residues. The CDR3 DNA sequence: TGTGCCAGCACCCTGGGGGACAGGGGGCACTACGAGCAGTACTTC. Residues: CASTLGDRGHYEQYF.

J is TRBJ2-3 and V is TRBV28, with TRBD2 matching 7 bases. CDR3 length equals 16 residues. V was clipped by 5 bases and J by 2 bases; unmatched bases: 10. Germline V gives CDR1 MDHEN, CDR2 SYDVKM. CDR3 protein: CASSPEASGYTDTQYF. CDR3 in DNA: TGTGCCAGCAGTCCCGAAGCTAGCGGATACACAGATACGCAGTATTTT.

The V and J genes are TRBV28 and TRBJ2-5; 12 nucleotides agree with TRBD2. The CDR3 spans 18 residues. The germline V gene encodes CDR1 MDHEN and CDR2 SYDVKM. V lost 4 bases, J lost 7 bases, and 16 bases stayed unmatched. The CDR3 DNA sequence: TGTGCCAGCAGTTCGTTTAGACTAGCGGGAGTCACCGGCGGGACCCAGTACTTC. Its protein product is CASSSFRLAGVTGGTQYF.

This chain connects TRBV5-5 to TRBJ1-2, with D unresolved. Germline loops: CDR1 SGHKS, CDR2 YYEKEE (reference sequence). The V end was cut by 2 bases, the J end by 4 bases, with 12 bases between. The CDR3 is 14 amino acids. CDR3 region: CASSLDGLGYGYTF. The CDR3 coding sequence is TGTGCCAGCAGCTTAGACGGTCTAGGCTATGGCTACACCTTC.

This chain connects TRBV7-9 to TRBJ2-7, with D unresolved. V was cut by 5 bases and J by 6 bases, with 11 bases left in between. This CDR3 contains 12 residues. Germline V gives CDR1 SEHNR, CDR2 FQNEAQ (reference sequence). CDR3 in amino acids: CASSALVPEQYF. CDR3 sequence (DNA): TGTGCCAGCAGCGCCCTAGTCCCCGAGCAGTACTTC. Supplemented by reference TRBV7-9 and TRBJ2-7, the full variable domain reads DTGVSQNPRHKITKRGQNVTFRCDPISEHNRLYWYRQTLGQGPEFLTYFQNEAQLEKSRLLSDRFSAERPKGSFSTLEIQRTEQGDSAMYLCASSALVPEQYFGPGTRLTVT.

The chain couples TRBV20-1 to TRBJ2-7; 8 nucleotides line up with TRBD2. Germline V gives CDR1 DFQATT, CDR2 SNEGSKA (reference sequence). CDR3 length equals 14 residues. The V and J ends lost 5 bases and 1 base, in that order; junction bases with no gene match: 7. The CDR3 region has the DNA TGCAGTGCTCCTATCTCTAGCGGGTCCTACGAGCAGTACTTC. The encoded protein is CSAPISSGSYEQYF.

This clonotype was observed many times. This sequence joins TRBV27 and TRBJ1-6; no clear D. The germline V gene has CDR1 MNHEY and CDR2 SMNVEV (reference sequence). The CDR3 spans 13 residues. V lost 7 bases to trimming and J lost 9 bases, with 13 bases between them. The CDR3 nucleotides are TGTGCCAGCAAGGATTGGGGAGTTTCACCCCTCCACTTT. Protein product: CASKDWGVSPLHF.

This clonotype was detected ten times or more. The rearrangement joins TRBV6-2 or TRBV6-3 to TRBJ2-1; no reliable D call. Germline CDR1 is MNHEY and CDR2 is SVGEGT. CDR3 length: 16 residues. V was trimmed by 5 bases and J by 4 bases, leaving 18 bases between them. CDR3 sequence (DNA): TGTGCCAGCAGTCCATCAGACGACGCCAATTACAATGAGCAGTTCTTC. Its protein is CASSPSDDANYNEQFF.

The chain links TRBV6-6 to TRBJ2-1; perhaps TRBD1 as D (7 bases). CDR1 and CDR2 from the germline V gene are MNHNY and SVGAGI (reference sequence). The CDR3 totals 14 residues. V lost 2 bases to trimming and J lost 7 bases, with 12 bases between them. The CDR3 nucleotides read TGTGCCAGCAGTTACAGGGCAGGGGGGAATGAGCAGTTCTTC. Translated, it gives CASSYRAGGNEQFF.

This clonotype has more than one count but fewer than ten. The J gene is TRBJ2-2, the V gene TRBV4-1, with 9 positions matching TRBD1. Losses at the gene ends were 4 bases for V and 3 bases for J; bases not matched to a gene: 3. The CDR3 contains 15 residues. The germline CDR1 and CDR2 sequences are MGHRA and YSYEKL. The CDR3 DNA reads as TGCGCCAGCAGCCGCCGGGACAGGGACACCGGGGAGCTGTTTTTT. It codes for CASSRRDRDTGELFF.

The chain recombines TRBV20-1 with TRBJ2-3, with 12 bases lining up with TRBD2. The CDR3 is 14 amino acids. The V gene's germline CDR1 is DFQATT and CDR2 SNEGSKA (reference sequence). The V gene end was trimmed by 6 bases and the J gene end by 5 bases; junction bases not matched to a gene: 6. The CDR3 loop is CSARLAGELDTQYF. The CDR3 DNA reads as TGCAGTGCCCGACTAGCGGGAGAGCTAGATACGCAGTATTTT.

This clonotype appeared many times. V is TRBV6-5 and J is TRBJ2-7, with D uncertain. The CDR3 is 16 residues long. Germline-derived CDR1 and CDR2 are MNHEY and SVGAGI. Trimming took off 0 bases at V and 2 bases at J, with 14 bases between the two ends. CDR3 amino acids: CASSYSRSGTTYEQYF. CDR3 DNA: TGTGCCAGCAGTTACTCGAGGTCGGGCACCACCTACGAGCAGTACTTC.

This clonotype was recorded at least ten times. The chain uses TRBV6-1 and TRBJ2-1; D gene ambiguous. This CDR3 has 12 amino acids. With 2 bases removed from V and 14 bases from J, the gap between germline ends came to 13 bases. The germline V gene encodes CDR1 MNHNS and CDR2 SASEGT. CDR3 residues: CASSELLGLEFF. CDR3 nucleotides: TGTGCCAGCAGTGAACTCTTAGGATTGGAGTTCTTC.

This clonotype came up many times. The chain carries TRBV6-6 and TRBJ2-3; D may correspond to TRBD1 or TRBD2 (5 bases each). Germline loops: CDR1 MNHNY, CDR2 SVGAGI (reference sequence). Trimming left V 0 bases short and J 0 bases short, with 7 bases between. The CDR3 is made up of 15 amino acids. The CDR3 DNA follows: TGTGCCAGCAGTTACTCCGGGGACAGCACAGATACGCAGTATTTT. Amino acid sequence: CASSYSGDSTDTQYF.

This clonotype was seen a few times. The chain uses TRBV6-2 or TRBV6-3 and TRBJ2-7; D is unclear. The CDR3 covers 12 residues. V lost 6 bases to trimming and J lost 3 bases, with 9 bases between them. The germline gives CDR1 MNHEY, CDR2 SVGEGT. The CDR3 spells CASSQTFYEQYF. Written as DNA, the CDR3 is TGTGCCAGCAGCCAGACCTTCTACGAGCAGTACTTC.